The source of this TCR beta chain is a study of cytomegalovirus exposure and HLA in healthy donors (dated by TCRdb to the late 2010s). Study-level background: In an earlier analysis of 450 to 750 of the donors, less than 350 Gb of sequence data and some 100 million unique TCR beta sequences from roughly 180 million T cells were reported. Approximately 300 gigabases of sequencing data and tens of millions of unique TCR sequences were included in an early release covering roughly 700 HLA-typed donors. The genetic ancestry cluster associated with self-reported Caucasian donors included 81% of the 300 to 450 genotyped donors. The aim of the study was to test whether cataloging public T cell receptors could identify signatures of past pathogen exposure. Using immunosequencing, the study profiled T cell repertoires from 550 to 750 subjects and related those repertoires to cytomegalovirus serostatus. A separate validation cohort of 100 to 150 different subjects was used in addition to the 666-subject first cohort. The study combined high-throughput TCR immunosequencing, statistical association of individual TCRs with disease status, and machine learning to predict cytomegalovirus infection status. A later analysis re-analyzed previously published TCR beta repertoires from roughly 630 donors and added high-resolution HLA genotyping to study TCR occurrence patterns. The later analysis used no new phenotypic data to find candidate immune exposures, relying instead on TCR beta sequences and their occurrence across donors. In an earlier analysis of 550 to 700 of the donors, high-throughput TCR beta sequencing was used to judge whether each TCR beta V gene segment behaved as functional or pseudogenic. Donor age, sex, ethnicity and CMV serostatus were compiled together with the repertoire data. A later genetic analysis used genome-wide SNP genotypes for about 55% of the 666 donors, treating that subset as a discovery cohort. Every repertoire in the discovery cohort had been generated on one and the same sequencing platform. Both class I and class II loci were covered by HLA typing, at four-digit resolution. Typing coverage differed by locus: A, B, C, DRB1 and DQB1 were typed in about 629-630 donors, DQA1 in roughly 500, DPA1 in nearly 610, and DPB1 in just under 490. A few DR-DQ haplotypes were treated as single units for association and clustering because of strong linkage in the cohort. Among a few hundred genotyped donors of the cohort, an average of around 240,000 unique TCR beta nucleotide sequences were sequenced per donor, approximately 20% of them non-productive. The research as a whole found: According to a later analysis, TCR association rates differed among HLA loci, with DRB1 alleles showing the most associated TCRs and HLA-C alleles showing the fewest. Immune exposure information for the cohort was limited to CMV serostatus. The 87-base-pair reads could not distinguish some IMGT-functional V segments, including TRBV6-2 and TRBV6-3, so those segments were excluded. A later genetic analysis associated a missense DCLRE1C variant with V-gene and J-gene trimming of TCR beta chains, and an independent cohort replicated the association. In a later analysis, several top co-occurrence clusters were reported to appear linked to parvovirus B19, influenza, CMV and Epstein-Barr virus. Linkage disequilibrium might explain the correlated functional status among segregating V segments, but an unknown experimental factor could not be ruled out. Most TCR sequences were observed very rarely across donors, whereas some public TCRs were present in many individuals. Because some donors lacked HLA typing at each locus, the association tests relied only on the typed subset. Approximately 16 rarely observed V segments, including chromosome 9 orphons, were excluded from the earlier analysis of a few hundred of the donors because counts were too low. Sequencing depth was assumed to be roughly uniform across donors in the presence/absence analyses, though that assumption may not hold. A group of highly shared sequence variants was considered likely to be a technical artifact of the sequencing pipeline. Only TCR beta chains were sequenced in this cohort, and the absence of alpha or paired-chain data limited detectable features. In vitro tests confirmed that a few of the cytomegalovirus-associated TCR beta chains recognize cytomegalovirus antigens. In a later analysis, over 15,000 TCR beta sequences were associated with specific HLA alleles at a false discovery rate of 0.05. When HLA alleles, especially DR and DQ, strongly co-occurred, attributing TCR associations to individual alleles was difficult. A later analysis found that HLA-associated TCR beta chains were more clonally expanded and had lower generation probabilities than equally common non-associated chains. A later analysis found that most CMV-associated TCR beta chains appeared HLA-restricted, with HLA associations seemingly driven largely by CMV exposure. In an earlier analysis of 500 to 650 of the donors, most TCR beta V segments appeared in productive rearrangements about 87% or about 30% of the time, broadly matching IMGT annotations. According to the authors, the approach could potentially be generalized to other disease states and immunological phenotypes. A further reported finding was that TCR beta sequences accurately predicted the HLA-A and HLA-B alleles for most subjects in the first cohort. A later genetic analysis reported fewer N-insertions in productive TCRs among donors in an Asian-associated ancestry cluster than the roughly 700-donor mean. Cytomegalovirus status was reported to be diagnosed by the classifier with high specificity and sensitivity in both the original and validation cohorts. The study listed over 150 TCR beta chains as associated with cytomegalovirus.

Notes on this clone: Which antigen it targets is not known. No per-base quality is available; no much larger clone lies one base away.

Receptors were amplified or captured by the immunoSEQ multiplex PCR assay. For the multiplex PCR, a mixture combining 60 forward primers for TCR Vbeta segments and 13 reverse primers for TCR Jbeta segments was used. Amplification of the CDR3 region of rearranged TCR beta genes was performed with a multiplex PCR assay on genomic DNA. The Illumina HiSeq System was used to sequence the amplified TCR beta libraries as 87-base-pair reads. On the study's bioinformatics: A later analysis tallied around 87 million unique TCR beta chains across the 640 or so repertoires, and some 10 million of those chains were shared by two or more donors. Raw reads were error-corrected and collapsed into unique sequences with a nearest-neighbor algorithm that merged closely related sequences to remove PCR and sequencing errors. Alignment of CDR3 sequences to IMGT reference sequences was used to assign V, D and J gene segments. For a sequence to be retained, a match of at least six nucleotides was required to both a V gene segment and a J gene segment. A rearrangement counted as productive if the CDR3 had no stop codons and remained in frame with V and J, and every other rearrangement counted as non-productive. Following IMGT convention, CDR3 was defined as the stretch from the second conserved V-encoded cysteine to the conserved J-encoded phenylalanine. The earlier analysis of about 610 of the donors excluded any sequence lacking an unambiguous match to a single V gene segment. An earlier analysis of several hundred of the donors called V segments functional above 56.7% productive rearrangements and segregating when the between-donor standard deviation exceeded 5%. To diagnose cytomegalovirus status from the catalog of TCR beta chain sequences, a statistical classification framework was built. V and J gene assignment, in a later analysis, came from comparing TCR nucleotide sequences with IMGT/GENE-DB human TR gene sequences. The TCRdist pipeline was used in a later analysis to assign CDR3 sequences and most-parsimonious VDJ recombination scenarios. A later analysis defined each TCR beta chain by its CDR3 amino acid sequence plus V-gene family, and excluded reads lacking a unique V-gene family. In a later analysis, 500 to 650 highly shared, low-generation-probability nucleotide sequences were removed to address suspected cross-contamination and a sequencing artifact. In a later analysis, a clonal expansion index for each public chain was calculated from normalized within-repertoire ranks of inferred template counts. In a later analysis, generation probabilities were computed using a VDJ recombination model fitted to out-of-frame rearrangements, and the results were checked against IGoR. A later analysis scored TCR-TCR, TCR-HLA and TCR-CMV co-occurrence with hypergeometric tests, applying a repertoire-size bias correction to TCR pairs. False discovery rates were estimated in a later analysis by permuting HLA or CMV assignments 20 times. In a later analysis, co-occurring TCRs were grouped using DBSCAN, and TCRdist sequence similarity was added for clustering within HLA-allele-positive subsets. Repertoires with fewer than 30,000 or more than 120,000 public chains, plus five repertoires with anomalous nucleotide sharing, were excluded from co-occurrence clustering. TCRdb retrieved this table from immuneACCESS and kept in-frame rearrangements only. Not all clones are present; in checked studies, unresolved V genes account for under half, and no reason is known for the remainder. Clone size and V and J calls were adopted from that table, with D and trimming inferred from the DNA. This sample lists under 150,000 clones; 70% to 75% were detected once. The ten biggest clones cover 2.5% to 3.5% of the sample.

In total, 600 or so healthy bone marrow donors made up the cohort. Cohort members were all nominally healthy when sampled, although unrecorded immune exposures were likely present. The donor was CMV seronegative and belonged to the group of more than 300 seronegative cohort members. Every donor gave a peripheral blood sample, and the peripheral blood mononuclear cells from that sample were used for TCR beta sequencing. Genomic DNA was extracted from the blood cell samples with the Qiagen DNeasy Blood Extraction Kit. For CDR1 and CDR2, the germline V gene (reference sequence) lists SEHNR and FQNEAQ. From the cysteine up to the phenylalanine, the CDR3 has a length of 15 residues. The entry retains the CDR3 DNA only, 45 bases that are in frame from base 1. Trimming removed 1 base from V and 4 bases from J; the gene matches leave 4 bases unexplained.

Sequenced material: PBMCs. This TCR derives from a man aged 25 to 45 in good health and CMV-seronegative. This sequence uses TRBV7-9 and TRBJ2-3; TRBD2 agrees with 8 junctional bases. The DNA sequence follows: TGTGCCAGCAGCTTAGAACTAGCGGTCTCAGATACGCAGTATTTT. Its coded protein is CASSLELAVSDTQYF.